This TCR beta chain is from a study of beta chain features in type 1 diabetes. Sequencing targeted expressed TCRB transcripts, as all isolated RNA had been reverse transcribed. The study sequenced naive, central memory and regulatory T cell samples to an average of around 3.4 million reads. Sequenced by immunoSEQ multiplex PCR; TCRdb stores in-frame clones only, minus some. The repertoire holds hundreds of thousands of clones, 15% to 20% seen once, with about 0.02% in the top ten. CDR3 length equals 15 residues. Germline CDR1 and CDR2: LGHNA and YNFKEQ. Trimming took off 0 bases at V and 4 bases at J, with 12 bases between the two ends.

Sequencing was performed on naive CD4+ T cells from blood. J is TRBJ1-2 and V is TRBV4-2, with a tentative D call TRBD1 (6 bases). This TCR was recovered from a young woman in good health. The CDR3 DNA follows: TGTGCCAGCAGCCAAGAGCGGGGGGCGGGCTATGGCTACACCTTC. Protein sequence: CASSQERGAGYGYTF.